The present T cell receptor (beta chain) was sequenced within a study of cytomegalovirus exposure and HLA in healthy donors. Study-level results: Trimming of TCR beta V- and J-genes showed a link, identified in a later analysis, to a missense DCLRE1C variant. Earlier analysis yielded a pattern in which most TCR beta V segments were productive about 90% or about 30% of the time.

For this clone: Its antigen is undetermined. Other DNA sequences in the same sample also yield this CDR3.

The PCR made use of 60 Vbeta and 13 Jbeta primers. Repertoires were generated with immunoSEQ multiplex PCR, while TCRdb's copy carries only in-frame clones and drops some. The sample has roughly 120,000 clones; over 70% are singletons. There are 16 residues in the CDR3. Per the germline V gene, CDR1 is GTSNPN and CDR2 is SVGIG (reference sequence). V lost 2 bases and J lost 4; bases outside the gene matches: 7. The TCR comes from a woman aged 45-65 years in good health and CMV-seropositive. The chain carries TRBV30 and TRBJ1-6; 8 bases agree with TRBD1. Material for sequencing was PBMCs. The CDR3 spells CAWSLPGQGYNSPLHF. The CDR3 DNA reads TGTGCCTGGAGTCTTCCAGGACAGGGATATAATTCACCCCTCCACTTT.